The 21 T cell receptor beta chains below were found in one sample sequenced in a study of shared clonotypes between healthy human individuals. Measured with immunoSEQ multiplex PCR; TCRdb has only the in-frame clones, and not every one. The sample lists 2,500,000 or so clones, roughly 93% occurring once. The sample consisted of naive CD4+ T cells from PBMCs. The subset is: CD45RA+ positively selected. The receptors come from a man between 18 and 35 years old in good health. Some clones in this sample may be carry-over from other donors' samples.

The chain joins TRBV27 to TRBJ2-1; 8 bases fit TRBD1. The J segment lost 7 bases and the V segment lost 3 bases, leaving 5 bases of the junction unmatched. The CDR3 loop spans 14 amino acids. From germline, CDR1 is MNHEY and CDR2 SMNVEV (reference sequence). This CDR3 reads CASSLQGASNEQFF. In nucleotides, the CDR3 is TGTGCCAGCAGTTTGCAGGGGGCATCAAATGAGCAGTTCTTC.

This clone appeared once. V usage is TRBV19 and J usage is TRBJ1-2, with D unclear. The germline V gene has CDR1 LNHDA and CDR2 SQIVND (reference sequence). The CDR3 consists of 12 residues. V gave up 7 bases and J gave up 8 bases, with 14 bases separating them. CDR3 bases: TGTGCCAGTACCTCCCTGGGCAACGGCTACACCTTC. Its translation: CASTSLGNGYTF.

The gene calls are TRBV6-5 and TRBJ2-5; possible D gene TRBD1, 6 bases. This CDR3 comprises 13 residues. Germline loops: CDR1 MNHEY, CDR2 SVGAGI. V gave up 8 bases and J gave up 0 bases, with 10 bases separating them. The CDR3 sequence is CASRDIYQETQYF. In DNA form, the CDR3 reads TGTGCCAGCCGGGACATATACCAAGAGACCCAGTACTTC.

The chain combines TRBV18 with TRBJ2-2; D is possibly TRBD2 (5 bases). The CDR3 loop spans 16 amino acids. Germline CDR1 is KGHSH and CDR2 is LQKENI. Trimming cost V 2 bases and J 2 bases, with 12 bases left between them. Written as DNA, the CDR3 is TGTGCCAGCTCACCAATCGGAACGGGAAACACCGGGGAGCTGTTTTTT. Translating it yields CASSPIGTGNTGELFF.

This clone was counted a single time. The J gene is TRBJ2-5, the V gene TRBV9; 12 bases line up with TRBD1. The V gene end was trimmed by 0 bases and the J gene end by 2 bases; junction bases not matched to a gene: 11. The CDR3 is made up of 19 amino acids. Germline V gene sequence: CDR1 SGDLS, CDR2 YYNGEE. The CDR3 coding sequence is TGTGCCAGCAGCGTAGGGCCGCTGGGGACAGGGGGCGAACAAGAGACCCAGTACTTC. This codes for CASSVGPLGTGGEQETQYF.

V is TRBV5-6 and J is TRBJ2-3, with D perhaps given as TRBD1 or TRBD2 (6 bases each). CDR1 is SGHDT, CDR2 YYEEEE, per germline. The CDR3 spans 15 residues. Deletions cut 2 bases from V and 6 bases from J, with 16 bases between. The DNA for the CDR3 is TGTGCCAGCAGCTTTATAGCGGAGGGGGGTGATACGCAGTATTTT. Translated, it gives CASSFIAEGGDTQYF. Full variable domain (missing parts from reference TRBV5-6 and TRBJ2-3): DAGVTQSPTHLIKTRGQQVTLRCSPKSGHDTVSWYQQALGQGPQFIFQYYEEEERQRGNFPDRFSGHQFPNYSSELNVNALLLGDSALYLCASSFIAEGGDTQYFGPGTRLTVL.

The chain combines TRBV6-5 with TRBJ2-7; TRBD1 aligns across 8 bases. The ends lost 6 bases at V and 4 bases at J; junction bases unmatched: 5. Germline V gene data show CDR1 as MNHEY and CDR2 as SVGAGI. The CDR3 is made up of 13 amino acids. CDR3 sequence (DNA): TGTGCCAGCAGCCAGGGGGCATGGTACGAGCAGTACTTC. Protein product: CASSQGAWYEQYF.

The chain uses TRBV10-3 and TRBJ1-1; D call uncertain. CDR1 is ENHRY, CDR2 SYGVKD, per germline. V was clipped by 6 bases and J by 6 bases, with 20 bases between them. This CDR3 is built from 15 residues. This CDR3 reads CAIRTQQSGKSEAFF. The CDR3 nucleotides are TGTGCCATCAGAACACAGCAATCTGGAAAGTCTGAAGCTTTCTTT.

The chain joins TRBV6-5 to TRBJ1-5; a weak D match, TRBD1 (6 bases). The CDR3 runs 13 residues. Germline V gives CDR1 MNHEY, CDR2 SVGAGI. The germline V and J ends were trimmed by 7 bases and 3 bases, with 10 bases remaining between them. The CDR3 nucleotides read TGTGCCAGCAAAGCGGGACACAATCAGCCCCAGCATTTT. It yields the protein CASKAGHNQPQHF.

The chain couples TRBV7-8 to TRBJ1-4; D is uncertain. Germline loops: CDR1 SGHVS, CDR2 FQNEAQ. The CDR3 is made up of 16 amino acids. V was clipped by 0 bases and J by 0 bases, with 8 bases between them. CDR3 sequence: CASSLARGTTNEKLFF. The CDR3 nucleotides read TGTGCCAGCAGCTTAGCGCGCGGGACAACTAATGAAAAACTGTTTTTT. Complete variable domain (other parts from reference TRBV7-8 and TRBJ1-4): GAGVSQSPRYKVAKRGQDVALRCDPISGHVSLFWYQQALGQGPEFLTYFQNEAQLDKSGLPSDRFFAERPEGSVSTLKIQRTQQEDSAVYLCASSLARGTTNEKLFFGSGTQLSVL.

This clone occurred once. The chain links TRBV5-6 to TRBJ1-2; D not certain. Germline V gene data show CDR1 as SGHDT and CDR2 as YYEEEE. There are 13 residues in the CDR3. V was pared by 1 base and J by 7 bases, with 11 bases between. Written as DNA, the CDR3 is TGTGCCAGCAGCTTGAGAGGGAGCGGTGGCTACACCTTC. Residues: CASSLRGSGGYTF.

V usage is TRBV5-8 and J usage is TRBJ1-3; D not resolved. Trimming cost V 5 bases and J 4 bases, with 7 bases left between them. This CDR3 is 12 amino acids long. Germline-derived CDR1 and CDR2 are SGHTS and YDEGEE. The CDR3 protein is CASSLQGNTIYF. The CDR3 nucleotides read TGTGCCAGCAGTCTCCAGGGAAACACCATATATTTT.

This chain connects TRBV5-4 to TRBJ2-7; 7 bases fit TRBD1. CDR1 and CDR2 from the germline V gene are SGHNT and YYREEE (reference sequence). Trimming took 3 bases from V and 0 from J; bases not matched to a gene: 3. The CDR3 sequence is 14 residues long. The CDR3 DNA is TGTGCCAGCAGCTGGGACAGCCGCTCCTACGAGCAGTACTTC. Residues: CASSWDSRSYEQYF.

This clone was recorded once. The V and J genes are TRBV28 and TRBJ1-5; D gene unclear. Trimming removed 5 bases at V and 6 bases at J, with 17 bases between. The germline V gene encodes CDR1 MDHEN and CDR2 SYDVKM. The CDR3 loop spans 15 amino acids. The CDR3 protein is CASSPEGLGRQPQHF. The CDR3 DNA reads TGTGCCAGCAGTCCGGAGGGTCTTGGTCGTCAGCCCCAGCATTTT.

The chain links TRBV14 to TRBJ1-2; TRBD1 matches 7 bases. The CDR3 has 13 residues. V gave up 4 bases and J gave up 2 bases; unmatched junction bases: 1. Germline V gives CDR1 SGHDN, CDR2 FVKESK. The CDR3: CASSRDRNYGYTF. As DNA, the CDR3 is TGTGCCAGCAGCCGGGACAGAAACTATGGCTACACCTTC.

The V gene is TRBV28, the J gene TRBJ1-6; D gene unclear. The germline gives CDR1 MDHEN, CDR2 SYDVKM. With 7 bases removed from V and 0 bases from J, the gap between germline ends came to 7 bases. This CDR3 is 14 amino acids long. Here the CDR3 reads CASKISSYNSPLHF. CDR3 in DNA: TGTGCCAGCAAAATAAGCTCCTATAATTCACCCCTCCACTTT.

V gene TRBV4-1 combines with J gene TRBJ1-4; 9 bases are shared with TRBD1. With 3 bases clipped from V and 7 bases from J, the junction kept 6 bases outside the gene matches. CDR1 MGHRA and CDR2 YSYEKL come from the germline V gene. This CDR3 contains 15 residues. The CDR3 DNA reads as TGCGCCAGCAGCCAGCTTGGGACAGGGAGTGAAAAACTGTTTTTT. As protein: CASSQLGTGSEKLFF.

The chain couples TRBV6-6 to TRBJ1-5, with D hard to call. Trimming removed 6 bases at V and 11 bases at J, with 20 bases between. Germline V gene data show CDR1 as MNHNY and CDR2 as SVGAGI (reference sequence). The CDR3 has 14 amino acids. DNA for the CDR3: TGTGCCAGCAGGGACGGTATTAGGGAGTGGTCCCAGCATTTT. This sequence encodes CASRDGIREWSQHF.

The CDR3 DNA reads as TGTGCCAGCACCAGACAGGGGGGGCGTTACGAGCAGTACTTC. This sequence encodes CASTRQGGRYEQYF. The rearrangement uses TRBV28 and TRBJ2-7; the match to TRBD1 covers 9 bases. Germline V gene data show CDR1 as MDHEN and CDR2 as SYDVKM. The CDR3 loop spans 14 amino acids. V shed 7 bases and J 4 bases; nucleotides not matched to a gene: 8.

Comments on this clone: This CDR3 is also generated by other DNA sequences in the sample. The chain couples TRBV5-1 to TRBJ2-1; no clear D gene. V was pared by 2 bases and J by 0 bases, with 9 bases between. The CDR3 loop spans 15 amino acids. Looked up from germline, CDR1 is SGHRS and CDR2 is YFSETQ. The DNA for the CDR3 is TGCGCCAGCAGCTTCGGCCTTAGCTCCTACAATGAGCAGTTCTTC. This codes for CASSFGLSSYNEQFF.

The chain combines TRBV10-3 with TRBJ2-7; 7 bases are shared with TRBD2. The germline CDR1 and CDR2 sequences are ENHRY and SYGVKD. The J segment lost 2 bases and the V segment lost 6 bases, leaving 10 bases of the junction unmatched. The CDR3 has 15 residues. CDR3 DNA sequence: TGTGCCATCAGGGGGGGGGACTTTCGCCCCTACGAGCAGTACTTC. Its protein product is CAIRGGDFRPYEQYF.